This passage covers 15 T cell receptor beta chains from one sample sequenced in a study of blood T cells in healthy people across ages. Through a sample-barcoded 5' primer and a J-beta primer mix, a second PCR was run for roughly 7 to 11 cycles. MiXCR was run by TCRdb on the 5' RACE reads, yielding one entry per CDR3 protein. The sample consists of more than 750,000 distinct CDR3 sequences, 25% to 35% of them appearing once. These data also formed part of another study, on T cells of mothers and their children.

Sequenced input: blood. Receptors originate from a woman aged 40 to 50 in good health.

V is TRBV3-1 and J is TRBJ1-1, with 7 positions matching TRBD1. The CDR3 runs 15 residues. J was trimmed by 6 bases and V by 1 base; bases with no gene match: 8. Germline assignment: CDR1 LGHDT and CDR2 YNNKEL (reference sequence). This CDR3 is CASSQVTGDRAEAFF. The CDR3 DNA is TGTGCCAGCAGCCAAGTTACAGGGGATCGGGCTGAAGCTTTCTTT.

The chain joins TRBV20-1 to TRBJ2-5; D is uncertain. Trimming shortened V by 3 bases and J by 5 bases, and 22 bases separated the two germline ends. The CDR3 runs 16 residues. Germline CDR1 reads DFQATT; CDR2 reads SNEGSKA (reference sequence). CDR3 amino acids: CSASPMGSAVQETQYF. Here the CDR3 DNA reads TGCAGTGCTAGCCCGATGGGGTCCGCGGTGCAGGAGACCCAGTACTTC.

This sequence joins TRBV12-3 or TRBV12-4 and TRBJ2-7; 10 bases are shared with TRBD2. The CDR3 sequence is 15 residues long. The J segment lost 3 bases and the V segment lost 7 bases, leaving 9 bases of the junction unmatched. The DNA of the CDR3 is TGTGCCAGCACTCTAGGGGTAGCGGGGGGCTACGAGCAGTACTTC. Protein sequence: CASTLGVAGGYEQYF.

Only a few counts were recorded for this clonotype. V usage is TRBV6-5 and J usage is TRBJ2-7; D might be TRBD2 (5 bases). Germline V CDR1 and CDR2: MNHEY, SVGAGI. CDR3 length: 15 residues. Trimming took 4 bases from V and 3 from J, leaving 16 bases between them. The CDR3 coding sequence is TGTGCCAGCAGTTCGGTTGGAGGCAATGTCTACGAGCAGTACTTC. As protein: CASSSVGGNVYEQYF.

About this clonotype itself: A read error may be the cause here, since a much bigger clone is one base away. The chain uses TRBV20-1 and TRBJ2-5, with D perhaps given as TRBD1 or TRBD2 (5 bases each). The J call may be in error: the DNA end matches TRBJ2-7 better. The CDR3 is 12 amino acids. Germline CDR1 is DFQATT and CDR2 is SNEGSKA (reference sequence). The CDR3 nucleotides are TGCAGTGCCGTCGGACGGGGCAACGAGCAGTACTTC. Translated: CSAVGRGNEQYF.

The genes are TRBV5-6 and TRBJ1-1; no reliable D call. Germline V CDR1 and CDR2: SGHDT, YYEEEE. This CDR3 region has 14 residues. Trimming took 2 bases from V and 4 from J, leaving 12 bases between them. The CDR3 protein is CASSFSLLPTEAFF. The CDR3 nucleotides read TGTGCCAGCAGCTTTTCGCTACTTCCCACTGAAGCTTTCTTT.

Ten or more counts support this clonotype. The chain carries TRBV28 and TRBJ1-2; D gene ambiguous. V was shortened by 2 bases and J by 6 bases, with 13 bases between the two germline ends. Germline CDR1 and CDR2: MDHEN and SYDVKM. The CDR3 totals 14 residues. In nucleotides, the CDR3 is TGTGCCAGCAGTTTACCGGGGAATGGTAATGGCTACACCTTC. Its protein is CASSLPGNGNGYTF.

The chain joins TRBV20-1 to TRBJ2-7; no clear D. The CDR3 length is 12 residues. The ends were cut back, 0 bases at V and 5 bases at J, with 8 bases in the middle. Per germline, CDR1 DFQATT and CDR2 SNEGSKA (reference sequence). The CDR3 spells CSARDQAHEQYF. The CDR3 DNA reads as TGCAGTGCTAGAGATCAAGCACACGAGCAGTACTTC.

This clonotype was found a few times. The J gene is TRBJ1-6, the V gene TRBV4-2; D ambiguous. The germline gives CDR1 LGHNA, CDR2 YNFKEQ. The CDR3 runs 15 residues. V gave up 0 bases and J gave up 9 bases, with 12 bases separating them. CDR3 nucleotides: TGTGCCAGCAGCCAAGATAAGAAGGGAGTTTCACCCCTCCACTTT. Translating it yields CASSQDKKGVSPLHF.

This clonotype came up a few times. This chain links TRBV20-1 with TRBJ2-7; D possibly corresponds to TRBD2 (5 bases). The V end lost 2 bases, the J end lost 0 bases, and 11 bases lay between the germline ends. There are 14 residues in the CDR3. Germline CDR1 is DFQATT and CDR2 is SNEGSKA (reference sequence). The CDR3 nucleotides are TGCAGTGCTAGACACCACGGGGACTCCTACGAGCAGTACTTC. Translating gives CSARHHGDSYEQYF.

The table lists this clonotype with many counts. This chain uses TRBV9 with TRBJ1-2; D not resolved. The germline V gene has CDR1 SGDLS and CDR2 YYNGEE. The CDR3 is 14 residues long. Between the trimmed V and J ends, which lost 2 bases and 0 bases, there was a span of 8 bases. CDR3 region: CASSVGQANYGYTF. The CDR3 bases are TGTGCCAGCAGCGTTGGTCAAGCTAACTATGGCTACACCTTC.

This sequence joins TRBV12-3 or TRBV12-4 and TRBJ2-7; D may be TRBD1 (6 bases). V lost 4 bases and J 9 bases, leaving 16 bases between the germline ends. The CDR3 spans 13 residues. The CDR3 sequence: CASSYDIQGGQYF. CDR3 nucleotides: TGTGCCAGCAGTTACGATATACAGGGCGGGCAGTACTTC.

The rearrangement joins TRBV20-1 to TRBJ2-7; D unclear. Germline CDR1 and CDR2: DFQATT and SNEGSKA (reference sequence). This CDR3 region has 15 residues. Trimming pared 0 bases from V and 4 bases from J, leaving 16 bases between. CDR3 bases: TGCAGTGCTAGAGATTCTCAGGCCCAAAGGTACGAGCAGTACTTC. Translating it yields CSARDSQAQRYEQYF.

This clonotype was observed a few times. Sequence at one end of the junction differs from germline and may be a read error. This chain joins TRBV7-3 and TRBJ2-7, with 13 bases lining up with TRBD2. This CDR3 comprises 18 residues. CDR1 and CDR2 from the germline V gene are SGHTA and FQGTGA. CDR3 sequence: CASNLPWTSGGISYEQYF. In DNA, the CDR3 is TGTGCCAGCAACTTACCGTGGACTAGCGGGGGCATATCCTACGAGCAGTACTTC.

The J gene is TRBJ2-3, the V gene TRBV12-3 or TRBV12-4, with D maybe TRBD1 (6 bases). The CDR3 is made up of 16 amino acids. V was trimmed by 5 bases and J by 0 bases, leaving 15 bases between them. CDR3 sequence: CASSVDRWDSTDTQYF. The CDR3 DNA is TGTGCCAGCAGTGTGGACAGATGGGACAGCACAGATACGCAGTATTTT.